This T cell receptor (beta chain) was recorded in a study of blood T cell repertoires in COVID-19. This clone appeared a single time. Only in-frame clones appear in the TCRdb table, and some are missing; sequencing was by immunoSEQ multiplex PCR. The sample includes hundreds of thousands of clones, approximately 90% of them seen just once. V lost 1 base to trimming and J lost 4 bases, with 12 bases between them. The CDR3 runs to 15 residues. Germline V gives CDR1 LGHNA, CDR2 YNFKEQ. The receptor was derived from a man between 60 and 75 years old who had recovered from COVID-19. The specimen sequenced was peripheral blood. The chain employs TRBV4-2 and TRBJ2-3; possibly TRBD2 for D (5 bases). For the CDR3, the DNA is TGTGCCAGCAGCCAAGTCGGGGTTAGGGCAGATACGCAGTATTTT. Protein sequence: CASSQVGVRADTQYF.